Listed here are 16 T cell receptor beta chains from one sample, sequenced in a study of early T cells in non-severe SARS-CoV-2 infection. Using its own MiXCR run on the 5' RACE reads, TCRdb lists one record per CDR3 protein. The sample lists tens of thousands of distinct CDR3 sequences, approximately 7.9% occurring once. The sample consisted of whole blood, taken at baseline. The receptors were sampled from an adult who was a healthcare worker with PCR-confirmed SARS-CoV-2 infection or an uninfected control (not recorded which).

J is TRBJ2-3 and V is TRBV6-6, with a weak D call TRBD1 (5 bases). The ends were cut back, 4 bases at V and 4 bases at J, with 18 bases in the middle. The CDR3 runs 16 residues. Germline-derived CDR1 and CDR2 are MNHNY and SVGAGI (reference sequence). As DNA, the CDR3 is TGTGCCAGCAGTTCGCCTCTCAGCCAGGGTCCAGATACGCAGTATTTT. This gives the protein CASSSPLSQGPDTQYF.

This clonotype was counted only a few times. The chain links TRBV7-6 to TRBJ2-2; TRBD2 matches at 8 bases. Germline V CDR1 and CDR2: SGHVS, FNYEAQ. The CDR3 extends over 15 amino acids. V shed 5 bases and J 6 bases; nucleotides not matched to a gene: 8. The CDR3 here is CASSPDGRVAGELFF. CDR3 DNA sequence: TGTGCCAGCAGCCCTGACGGGAGGGTAGCCGGGGAGCTGTTTTTT. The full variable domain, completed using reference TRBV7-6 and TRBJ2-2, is GAGVSQSPRYKVTKRGQDVALRCDPISGHVSLYWYRQALGQGPEFLTYFNYEAQQDKSGLPNDRFSAERPEGSISTLTIQRTEQRDSAMYRCASSPDGRVAGELFFGEGSRLTVL.

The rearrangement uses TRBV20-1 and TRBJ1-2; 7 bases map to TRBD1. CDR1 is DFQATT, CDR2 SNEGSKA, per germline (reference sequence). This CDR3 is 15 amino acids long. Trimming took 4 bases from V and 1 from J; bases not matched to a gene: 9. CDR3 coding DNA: TGCAGTGCTATTAGAGACAGGGCCGTTAACTATGGCTACACCTTC. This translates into CSAIRDRAVNYGYTF.

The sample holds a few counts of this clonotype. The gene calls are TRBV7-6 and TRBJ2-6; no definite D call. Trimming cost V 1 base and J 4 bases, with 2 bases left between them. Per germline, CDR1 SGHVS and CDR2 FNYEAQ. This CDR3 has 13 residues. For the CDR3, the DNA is TGTGCCAGCAGCTTAGGAGGGGCCAACGTCCTGACTTTC. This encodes CASSLGGANVLTF. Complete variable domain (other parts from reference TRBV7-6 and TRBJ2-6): GAGVSQSPRYKVTKRGQDVALRCDPISGHVSLYWYRQALGQGPEFLTYFNYEAQQDKSGLPNDRFSAERPEGSISTLTIQRTEQRDSAMYRCASSLGGANVLTFGAGSRLTVL.

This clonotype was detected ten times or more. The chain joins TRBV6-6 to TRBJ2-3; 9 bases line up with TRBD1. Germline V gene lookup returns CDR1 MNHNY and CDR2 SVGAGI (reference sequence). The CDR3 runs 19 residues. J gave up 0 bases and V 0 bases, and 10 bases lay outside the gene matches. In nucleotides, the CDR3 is TGTGCCAGCAGTTACTCGTACTGGACAGGGGCCCCTAGCACAGATACGCAGTATTTT. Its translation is CASSYSYWTGAPSTDTQYF.

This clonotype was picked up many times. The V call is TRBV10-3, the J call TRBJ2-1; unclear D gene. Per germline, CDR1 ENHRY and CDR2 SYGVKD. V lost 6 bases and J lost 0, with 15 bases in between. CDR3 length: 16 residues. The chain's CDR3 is CAIRNDEESSYNEQFF. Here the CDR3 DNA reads TGTGCCATCAGGAACGACGAGGAGAGCTCCTACAATGAGCAGTTCTTC.

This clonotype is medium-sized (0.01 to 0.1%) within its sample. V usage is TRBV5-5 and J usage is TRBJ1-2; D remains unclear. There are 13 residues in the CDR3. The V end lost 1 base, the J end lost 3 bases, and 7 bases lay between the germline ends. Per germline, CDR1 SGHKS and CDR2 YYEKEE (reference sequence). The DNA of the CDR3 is TGTGCCAGCAGCTTGAACGGAGACTATGGCTACACCTTC. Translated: CASSLNGDYGYTF.

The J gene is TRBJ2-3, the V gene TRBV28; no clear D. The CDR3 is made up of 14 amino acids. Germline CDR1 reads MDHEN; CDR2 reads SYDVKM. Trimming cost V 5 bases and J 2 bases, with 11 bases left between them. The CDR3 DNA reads TGTGCCAGCAGTCTTCAACCTTTCACAGATACGCAGTATTTT. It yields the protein CASSLQPFTDTQYF.

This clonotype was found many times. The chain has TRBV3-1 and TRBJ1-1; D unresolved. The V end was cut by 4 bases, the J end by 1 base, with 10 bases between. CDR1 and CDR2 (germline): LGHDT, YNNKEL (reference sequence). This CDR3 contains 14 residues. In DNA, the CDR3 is TGTGCCAGCAGCCCCGAGGAGAAGAACACTGAAGCTTTCTTT. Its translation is CASSPEEKNTEAFF.

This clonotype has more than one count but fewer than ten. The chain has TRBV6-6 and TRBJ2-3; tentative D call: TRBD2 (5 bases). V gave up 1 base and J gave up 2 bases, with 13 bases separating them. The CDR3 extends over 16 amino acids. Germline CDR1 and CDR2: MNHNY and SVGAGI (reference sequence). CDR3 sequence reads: CASSYWATGNTDTQYF. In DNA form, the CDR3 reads TGTGCCAGCAGTTACTGGGCAACGGGGAACACAGATACGCAGTATTTT.

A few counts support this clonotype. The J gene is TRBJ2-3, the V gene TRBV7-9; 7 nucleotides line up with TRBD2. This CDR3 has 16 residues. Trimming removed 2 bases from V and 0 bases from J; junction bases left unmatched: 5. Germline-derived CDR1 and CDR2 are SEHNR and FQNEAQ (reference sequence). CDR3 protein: CASSLTGGESTDTQYF. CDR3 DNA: TGTGCCAGCAGCTTAACGGGGGGTGAAAGCACAGATACGCAGTATTTT.

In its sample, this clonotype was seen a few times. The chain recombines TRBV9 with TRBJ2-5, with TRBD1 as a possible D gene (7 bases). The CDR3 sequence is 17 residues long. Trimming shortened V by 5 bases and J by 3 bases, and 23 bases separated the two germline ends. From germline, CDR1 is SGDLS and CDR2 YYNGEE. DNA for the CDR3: TGTGCCAGCAGTTATAGACAGGGACTCCCTTCCGAAGAGACCCAGTACTTC. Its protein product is CASSYRQGLPSEETQYF.

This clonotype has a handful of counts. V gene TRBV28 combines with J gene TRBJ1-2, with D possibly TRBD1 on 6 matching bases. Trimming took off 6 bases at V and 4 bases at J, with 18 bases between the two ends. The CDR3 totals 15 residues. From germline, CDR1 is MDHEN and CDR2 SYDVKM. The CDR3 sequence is CASSPQFQGSYGYTF. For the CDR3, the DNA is TGTGCCAGCAGCCCGCAGTTTCAGGGGAGCTATGGCTACACCTTC.

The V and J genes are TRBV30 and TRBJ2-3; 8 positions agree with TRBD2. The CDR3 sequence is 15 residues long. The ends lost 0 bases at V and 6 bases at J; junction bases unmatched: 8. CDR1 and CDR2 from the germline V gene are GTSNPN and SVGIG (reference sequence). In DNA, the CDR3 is TGTGCCTGGAGTGTTGCTAGCGGGTTGAGGGATACGCAGTATTTT. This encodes CAWSVASGLRDTQYF.

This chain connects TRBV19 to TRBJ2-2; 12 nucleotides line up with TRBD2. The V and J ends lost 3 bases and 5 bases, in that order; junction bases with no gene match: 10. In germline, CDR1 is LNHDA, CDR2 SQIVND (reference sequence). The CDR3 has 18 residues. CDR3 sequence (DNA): TGTGCCAGTAGTATCGGGCTAGCGGGGGGGCCGTGGACCGGGGAGCTGTTTTTT. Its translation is CASSIGLAGGPWTGELFF.

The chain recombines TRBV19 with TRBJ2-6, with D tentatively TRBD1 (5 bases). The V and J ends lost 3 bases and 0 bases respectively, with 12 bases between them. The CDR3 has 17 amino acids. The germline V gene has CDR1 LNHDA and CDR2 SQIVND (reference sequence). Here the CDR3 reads CASSMTPQGSGANVLTF. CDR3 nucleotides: TGTGCCAGTAGTATGACGCCCCAGGGCTCTGGGGCCAACGTCCTGACTTTC.